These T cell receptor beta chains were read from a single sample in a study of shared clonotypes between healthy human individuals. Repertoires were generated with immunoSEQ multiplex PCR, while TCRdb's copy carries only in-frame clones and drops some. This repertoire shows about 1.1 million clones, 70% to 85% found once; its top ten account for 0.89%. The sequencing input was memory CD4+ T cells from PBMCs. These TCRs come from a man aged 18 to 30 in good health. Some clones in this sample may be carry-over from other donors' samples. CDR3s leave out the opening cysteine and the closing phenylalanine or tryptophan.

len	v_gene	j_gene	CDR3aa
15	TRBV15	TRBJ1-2	ATSRVPGPNSQDGYT
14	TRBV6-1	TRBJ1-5	ASSGSAGGGNQPQH
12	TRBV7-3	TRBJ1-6	ASSLLRYNSPLH
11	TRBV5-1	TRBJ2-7	ASSLGLAFEQY
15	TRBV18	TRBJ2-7	ASSPKTGTQSSYEQY
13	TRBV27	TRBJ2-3	ASSRPGAGDSTQY
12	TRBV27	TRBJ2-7	ASRGRLASGEQY
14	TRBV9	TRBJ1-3	ASSVVVGGAGNTIY
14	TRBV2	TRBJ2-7	ASSETWGVVGYEQY
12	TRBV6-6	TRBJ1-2	ASSYSRIDYGYT
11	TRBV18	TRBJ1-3	ASSPPLQNTIY
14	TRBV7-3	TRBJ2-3	ASSFGSTGAADTQY
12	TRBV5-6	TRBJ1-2	ASSLRQGAYGYT
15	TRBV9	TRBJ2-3	ASSVGAIAGSTDTQY
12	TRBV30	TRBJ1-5	AWAGRGGSQPQH
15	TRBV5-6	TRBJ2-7	ASNPVSLAGGPGEQY
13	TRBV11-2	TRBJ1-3	ASSPRNRAGVAIY
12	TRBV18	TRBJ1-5	ASSDSIGNQPQH
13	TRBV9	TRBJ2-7	ASSPRPSGRGEQY
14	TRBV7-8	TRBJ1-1	ASSSRLRGGDTEAF
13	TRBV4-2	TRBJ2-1	ASSQEGRSQREQF
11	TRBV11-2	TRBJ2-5	ASSLRGRETQY
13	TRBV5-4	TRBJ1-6	ASSSRDRSNSPLH
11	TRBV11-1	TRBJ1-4	ASSFEGGEKLF
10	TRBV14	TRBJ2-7	ASSQGRGKQY
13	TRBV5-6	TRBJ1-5	ASSLRGVGYQPQH
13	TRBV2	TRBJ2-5	ASSGLADLVETQY
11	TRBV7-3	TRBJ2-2	ASSSAVGLELF
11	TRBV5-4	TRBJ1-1	ASSFNLNTEAF
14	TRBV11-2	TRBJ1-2	ASSPPRRTGVVGYT
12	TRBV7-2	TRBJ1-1	ASSLDRGGTEAF
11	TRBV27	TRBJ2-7	ASSLWRGDEQY
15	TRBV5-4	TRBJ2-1	ASSKQGGIRNGNEQF
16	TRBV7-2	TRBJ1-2	ASSLTSRDRFTGYGYT
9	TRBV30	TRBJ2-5	ARGQQETQY
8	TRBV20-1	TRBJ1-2	SAREGGYT
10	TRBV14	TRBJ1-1	ASSLSTGPAF
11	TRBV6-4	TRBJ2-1	ASSPGTYNEQF
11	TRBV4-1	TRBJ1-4	ASSQVFREKLF
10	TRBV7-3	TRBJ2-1	ASSLQGYEQF
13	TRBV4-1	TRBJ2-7	ASSPTRGQLGRQY
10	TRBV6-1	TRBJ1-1	ASSEVFQRAF